A single sample is the source of the 22 T cell receptor beta chains below, sequenced in a study of CD8 T cells in ankylosing spondylitis. For these receptors, no antigen is known. Study results and limitations: It appeared that ankylosing spondylitis blood was characterized by a TCR beta motif of under ten highly homologous variants.

One entry per CDR3 protein, called by TCRdb with MiXCR from the 5' RACE reads. Of about 210,000 distinct CDR3 sequences listed, about 6.7% are singletons. The sequenced sample consisted of blood, either unsorted or a sorted T cell fraction (not recorded which). The receptors stem from a male donor with ankylosing spondylitis.

The table lists this clonotype with many counts. The J gene is TRBJ2-1, the V gene TRBV5-1; D call uncertain. Germline CDR1 is SGHRS and CDR2 is YFSETQ. V lost 7 bases and J lost 7, with 9 bases in between. The CDR3 has 11 residues. In DNA, the CDR3 is TGCGCCAGCCGCCTGGGGAATGAGCAGTTCTTC. Translation: CASRLGNEQFF.

This clonotype was found many times. V is TRBV6-2 or TRBV6-3 and J is TRBJ1-1; D is perhaps TRBD1 (5 bases). Per the germline V gene, CDR1 is MNHEY and CDR2 is SVGEGT. Trimming removed 4 bases at V and 1 base at J, with 16 bases between. This CDR3 has 16 amino acids. The DNA for the CDR3 is TGTGCCAGCAGTTTGGGGCCGGGGACCCAGAACACTGAAGCTTTCTTT. It translates to CASSLGPGTQNTEAFF.

This clonotype was recorded at least ten times. The CDR3 reads CASSVEKRRDNEQFF. The CDR3 DNA reads as TGTGCCAGCAGCGTAGAGAAGCGGCGGGACAATGAGCAGTTCTTC. The chain recombines TRBV9 with TRBJ2-1; TRBD2 is a possible D gene (5 bases). The CDR3 covers 15 residues. Trimming shortened V by 0 bases and J by 5 bases, and 12 bases separated the two germline ends. Germline CDR1 and CDR2: SGDLS and YYNGEE. Based on the CDR3 plus reference TRBV9 and TRBJ2-1, the full variable domain is DSGVTQTPKHLITATGQRVTLRCSPRSGDLSVYWYQQSLDQGLQFLIQYYNGEERAKGNILERFSAQQFPDLHSELNLSSLELGDSALYFCASSVEKRRDNEQFFGPGTRLTVL.

Remarks on this clonotype: Being one base from a much bigger clone, this may be a read error. The chain combines TRBV9 with TRBJ2-2; TRBD1 agrees at 9 bases. V trimming: 2 bases; J trimming: 7 bases; junction bases outside the gene matches: 15. Germline loops: CDR1 SGDLS, CDR2 YYNGEE. The CDR3 has 18 residues. The CDR3 region is CASSVGQDRGSDIGELFF. The CDR3 nucleotides read TGTGCCAGCAGCGTTGGTCAGGACAGGGGTTCCGACATCGGGGAGCTGTTTTTT.

This clonotype has a count of ten or more. The rearrangement links TRBV6-2 or TRBV6-3 to TRBJ1-1; D is uncertain. The germline CDR1 and CDR2 sequences are MNHEY and SVGEGT. CDR3 length: 14 amino acids. Trimming cost V 7 bases and J 4 bases, with 16 bases left between them. CDR3 sequence reads: CASKSRPRGTEAFF. CDR3 nucleotide sequence: TGTGCCAGCAAATCCCGCCCCCGCGGCACTGAAGCTTTCTTT.

This clonotype was seen at least ten times. CDR3 amino acids: CSVEATYNEQFF. In nucleotides, the CDR3 is TGCAGCGTTGAGGCTACCTACAATGAGCAGTTCTTC. The chain links TRBV29-1 to TRBJ2-1; the D is unclear. Germline V gives CDR1 SQVTM, CDR2 ANQGSEA. V lost 3 bases and J lost 2, with 5 bases in between. The CDR3 has 12 residues.

V gene TRBV30 combines with J gene TRBJ1-1; D unclear. In germline, CDR1 is GTSNPN, CDR2 SVGIG (reference sequence). V was trimmed by 0 bases and J by 4 bases, leaving 3 bases between them. This CDR3 is 11 amino acids long. CDR3 DNA sequence: TGTGCCTGGAGTGTACCCACTGAAGCTTTCTTT. It codes for CAWSVPTEAFF.

This clonotype was counted ten times or more. V is TRBV9 and J is TRBJ2-3; 8 nucleotides align to TRBD2. This CDR3 has 15 amino acids. Germline V gives CDR1 SGDLS, CDR2 YYNGEE. The ends lost 3 bases at V and 2 bases at J; junction bases unmatched: 5. Here the CDR3 reads CASSASAGVTDTQYF. The CDR3 nucleotides are TGTGCCAGCAGCGCTTCAGCGGGGGTCACAGATACGCAGTATTTT.

This clonotype was seen repeatedly, ten times or more. The V gene is TRBV5-1, the J gene TRBJ2-1, with 8 bases aligning to TRBD2. The ends lost 0 bases at V and 4 bases at J; junction bases unmatched: 6. This CDR3 is 16 amino acids long. CDR1 is SGHRS, CDR2 YFSETQ, per germline. CDR3: CASSLAAGGPYNEQFF. CDR3 nucleotide sequence: TGCGCCAGCAGCTTGGCGGCGGGAGGACCTTACAATGAGCAGTTCTTC.

The V call is TRBV10-1, the J call TRBJ1-2; 9 nucleotides match TRBD1. CDR1 WNHNN and CDR2 SYGVQD come from the germline V gene (reference sequence). There are 16 residues in the CDR3. V lost 0 bases to trimming and J lost 5 bases; unmatched junction nucleotides: 7. CDR3 sequence (DNA): TGCGCCAGCAGTGAGTCGGTCACAGGGGGCTTGTATGGCTACACCTTC. Its protein product is CASSESVTGGLYGYTF.

This clonotype was seen ten or more times. V gene TRBV7-9 combines with J gene TRBJ2-7, with TRBD1 identical over 7 bases. The CDR3 is 14 amino acids. Germline-derived CDR1 and CDR2 are SEHNR and FQNEAQ (reference sequence). Germline trimming cut 4 bases from V and 2 bases from J; bases unmatched to any gene: 5. The CDR3 nucleotides are TGTGCCAGCAGCTCCACCAGGGGGACCTACGAGCAGTACTTC. Translated, it gives CASSSTRGTYEQYF.

This clonotype occurred many times. The chain is built from TRBV7-8 and TRBJ2-1; 7 nucleotides align to TRBD2. The germline CDR1 and CDR2 sequences are SGHVS and FQNEAQ. The CDR3 has 16 residues. With 0 bases clipped from V and 3 bases from J, the junction kept 5 bases outside the gene matches. The CDR3 sequence: CASSLAGSGNYNEQFF. As DNA, the CDR3 is TGTGCCAGCAGCTTAGCGGGGAGCGGGAACTACAATGAGCAGTTCTTC.

This clonotype was recorded at least ten times. CDR3 coding DNA: TGCAGCGTCCCCTCGTTTGTATCCTACAATGAGCAGTTCTTC. Its protein is CSVPSFVSYNEQFF. The chain is built from TRBV29-1 and TRBJ2-1; D ambiguous. The CDR3 contains 14 residues. Trimming left V 6 bases short and J 1 base short, with 13 bases between. Germline-derived CDR1 and CDR2 are SQVTM and ANQGSEA.

This clonotype has a handful of counts. This chain connects TRBV20-1 to TRBJ1-2; D unresolved. This CDR3 comprises 10 residues. Germline-derived CDR1 and CDR2 are DFQATT and SNEGSKA (reference sequence). Written as DNA, the CDR3 is TGCGTATGGGAGTACTATGGCTACACCTTC. Encoded protein: CVWEYYGYTF.

This clonotype has ten or more counts. The genes are TRBV7-6 and TRBJ2-1; the match to TRBD1 covers 7 bases. V was pared by 1 base and J by 7 bases, with 7 bases of the junction left unmatched. This CDR3 comprises 15 residues. Germline V CDR1 and CDR2: SGHVS, FNYEAQ. The CDR3 is CASSLVGTAFNEQFF. The CDR3 nucleotides are TGTGCCAGCAGCTTAGTGGGGACAGCATTTAATGAGCAGTTCTTC.

In its sample, this clonotype was seen many times. The chain links TRBV12-3 or TRBV12-4 to TRBJ1-2; D is perhaps TRBD1 (5 bases). Trimming left V 1 base short and J 8 bases short, with 11 bases between. The CDR3 contains 13 residues. CDR3 sequence reads: CASSLGQTLGYTF. Here the CDR3 DNA reads TGTGCCAGCAGTTTAGGACAGACTCTCGGCTACACCTTC.

This clonotype was counted ten times or more. CDR3 protein: CASSFSQGYYEQYF. CDR3 bases: TGTGCCAGCAGCTTCTCCCAGGGCTACTACGAGCAGTACTTC. The gene calls are TRBV7-9 and TRBJ2-7; a weak D match, TRBD1 (5 bases). The CDR3 is 14 residues long. Germline CDR1 is SEHNR and CDR2 is FQNEAQ (reference sequence). Trimming left V 3 bases short and J 3 bases short, with 12 bases between.

There are a few counts of this clonotype. The CDR3 sequence is CASSQSAGRASYEQYF. The CDR3 DNA reads as TGCGCCAGCAGCCAGTCGGCGGGACGAGCCTCCTACGAGCAGTACTTC. V is TRBV4-3 and J is TRBJ2-7, with D possibly TRBD2 on 6 matching bases. The CDR3 has 16 amino acids. CDR1 is LGHNA and CDR2 is YSLEER in the germline V gene. Trimming pared 3 bases from V and 0 bases from J, leaving 15 bases between.

The chain combines TRBV19 with TRBJ2-1, with 10 bases that match TRBD2. Germline V lookup: CDR1 LNHDA, CDR2 SQIVND (reference sequence). The CDR3 extends over 17 amino acids. V lost 3 bases and J lost 4; bases outside the gene matches: 9. As DNA, the CDR3 is TGTGCCAGTAGTATGGGAAATCTAGCGGGAGTGTACAATGAGCAGTTCTTC. It translates to CASSMGNLAGVYNEQFF.

This clonotype came up a few times. This chain links TRBV11-2 with TRBJ2-5, with TRBD1 matching 8 bases. Germline loops: CDR1 SGHAT, CDR2 FQNNGV. With V trimmed by 4 bases and J by 3 bases, 7 bases remained unmatched. This CDR3 has 15 amino acids. The CDR3 DNA reads TGTGCCAGCAGCTCGATACCGGACAGGGAAGAGACCCAGTACTTC. Translating gives CASSSIPDREETQYF.

J is TRBJ2-1 and V is TRBV6-2 or TRBV6-3; perhaps D is TRBD1 or TRBD2 (6 bases each). V lost 6 bases and J 0 bases, leaving 18 bases between the germline ends. The CDR3 sequence is 17 residues long. Germline CDR1 is MNHEY and CDR2 is SVGEGT. The chain's CDR3 is CASRDSRGGSSYNEQFF. Written as DNA, the CDR3 is TGTGCCAGCAGGGACTCTCGAGGGGGGAGCTCCTACAATGAGCAGTTCTTC.

This clonotype was detected only a few times. This chain uses TRBV6-2 or TRBV6-3 with TRBJ1-2; D remains ambiguous. The germline V gene has CDR1 MNHEY and CDR2 SVGEGT. The CDR3 covers 17 residues. The V end lost 2 bases, the J end lost 0 bases, and 16 bases lay between the germline ends. CDR3 in DNA: TGTGCCAGCAGTTACGGCGCGGGCCAGTTAGCTAACTATGGCTACACCTTC. As protein: CASSYGAGQLANYGYTF.